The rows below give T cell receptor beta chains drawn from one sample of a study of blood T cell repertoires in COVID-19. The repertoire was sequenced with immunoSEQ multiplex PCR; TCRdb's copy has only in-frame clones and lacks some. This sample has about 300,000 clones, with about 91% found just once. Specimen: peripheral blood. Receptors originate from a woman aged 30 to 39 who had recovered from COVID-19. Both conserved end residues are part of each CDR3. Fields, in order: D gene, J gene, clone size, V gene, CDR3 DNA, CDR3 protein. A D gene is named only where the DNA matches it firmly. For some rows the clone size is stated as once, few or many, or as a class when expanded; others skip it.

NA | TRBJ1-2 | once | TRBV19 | TGTGCCAGTAGCGCAGCTAACTATGGCTACACCTTC | CASSAANYGYTF
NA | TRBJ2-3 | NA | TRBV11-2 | TGTGCCAGCAGCTTAGACGCAGATACGCAGTATTTT | CASSLDADTQYF
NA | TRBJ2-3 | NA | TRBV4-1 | TGCGCCAGCAGCCAAACGACTCCGGTAGATACGCAGTATTTT | CASSQTTPVDTQYF
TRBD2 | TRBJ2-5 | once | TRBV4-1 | TGCGCCAGCAGCCGAAATAGCGGGGGGTCCCAAGAGACCCAGTACTTC | CASSRNSGGSQETQYF
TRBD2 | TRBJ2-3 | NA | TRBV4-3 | TGCGCCAGCAGCCGGGCACACGGGACTAAAGATACGCAGTATTTT | CASSRAHGTKDTQYF
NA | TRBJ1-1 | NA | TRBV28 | TGTGCCAGCAGGGCGGCCTACACTGAAGCTTTCTTT | CASRAAYTEAFF
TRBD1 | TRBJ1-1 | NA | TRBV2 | TGTGCCACCCGGGACAGAGCGAACACTGAAGCTTTCTTT | CATRDRANTEAFF
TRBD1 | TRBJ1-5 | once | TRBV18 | TGTGCCAGCTCCCAGTCCGGGACAGGGTTTAAGCCCCAGCATTTT | CASSQSGTGFKPQHF
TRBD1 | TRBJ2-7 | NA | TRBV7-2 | TGTGCCAGCAGCTTCCGGGACAGGGGTCTACACGAGCAGTACTTC | CASSFRDRGLHEQYF
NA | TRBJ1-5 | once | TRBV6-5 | TGTGCCAGCAGAACAGCCAGTAATCAGCCCCAGCATTTT | CASRTASNQPQHF
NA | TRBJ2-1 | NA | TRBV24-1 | TGTGCCACCAGTGATGGCGAGGCGAGCTCCTACAATGAGCAGTTCTTC | CATSDGEASSYNEQFF
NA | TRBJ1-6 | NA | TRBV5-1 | TGCGCCAGCAGCTTCTCAGACAGAACCGCTTCACCCCTCCACTTT | CASSFSDRTASPLHF
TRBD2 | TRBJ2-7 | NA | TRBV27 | TGTGCCAGCAGTTTACGGCGGGGGACTTTATCCTACGAGCAGTACTTC | CASSLRRGTLSYEQYF
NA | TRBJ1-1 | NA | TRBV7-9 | TGTGCCAGCACCCCTGTTACAAACACTGAAGCTTTCTTT | CASTPVTNTEAFF
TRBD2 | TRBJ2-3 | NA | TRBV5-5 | TGTGCCAGCAGCGGGCGGGCGGGGGGCAACACAGATACGCAGTATTTT | CASSGRAGGNTDTQYF
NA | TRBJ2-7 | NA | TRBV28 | TGTGCCAGCAGTTTACTCTACGAGCAGTACTTC | CASSLLYEQYF
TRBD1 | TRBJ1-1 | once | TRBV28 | TGTGCCAGCAGTCAGGGGACAGGGGCGTCCCTGTACGCTGAAGCTTTCTTT | CASSQGTGASLYAEAFF
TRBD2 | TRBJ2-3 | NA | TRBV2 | TGTGCCCGCTCAGTCAGGCGGGGGATAACAGATACGCAGTATTTT | CARSVRRGITDTQYF
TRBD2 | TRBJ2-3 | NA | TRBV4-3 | TGCGCCAGCAGCCAACTAGCGGGGGCCGATAGCACAGATACGCAGTATTTT | CASSQLAGADSTDTQYF
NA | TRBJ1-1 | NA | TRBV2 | TGTGCCAGCAGTGTGCTAGGAAGAGGGTCAGGTAGCACTGAAGCTTTCTTT | CASSVLGRGSGSTEAFF